This T cell receptor (beta chain) was recovered during a study of identical twins. General study results and limits: Clonotypes of the beta chain that were abundant in cord blood carried fewer insertions (memory repertoires showed none). Those out-of-frame alpha sequences shared by twins showed an excess of low generation probability. Sharing of beta out-of-frame sequences by twins showed a weaker excess.

Healthy Caucasians alone served as donors. With V trimmed by 2 bases and J by 6 bases, 8 bases remained unmatched. The germline V gene has CDR1 SGDLS and CDR2 YYNGEE. This CDR3 region has 14 residues. One entry per CDR3 protein, called by TCRdb with MiXCR from the 5' RACE reads. The table includes about 530,000 distinct CDR3 sequences, about a fifth detected once. A word on this clonotype: What it binds is unknown.

These data also featured in a second study, about yellow fever vaccine responses in identical twins.

This chain connects TRBV9 to TRBJ2-7; 7 bases fit TRBD2. The receptor's source is a woman aged 18-29 years in good health. Material: CD4+ T cells sorted from blood. The DNA of the CDR3 is TGTGCCAGCAGCGTTCTAGCGGTATCAGCCGAGCAGTACTTC. Its translation: CASSVLAVSAEQYF.